The entry below describes one T cell receptor beta chain. The antigen remains undetermined. This record belongs to a study of shared clonotypes between healthy human individuals. Study-level points and caveats: Across subsets, estimated richness was generally greater for naive than for memory populations.

There are 15 residues in the CDR3. Trimming pared 4 bases from V and 2 bases from J, leaving 14 bases between. CDR1 is GTSNPN and CDR2 is SVGIG in the germline V gene (reference sequence). The assay was carried out at the deep level. Profiled with immunoSEQ multiplex PCR; TCRdb holds only in-frame clones, not every one. The table includes some 1.1 million clones, about 72% detected once. This chain joins TRBV30 and TRBJ2-2; D unclear. The sample taken for sequencing was memory CD4+ T cells from PBMCs. The sample's subset: CD45RA-negative fraction. The clonotype comes from a man aged 18 to 30 in good health. Some clones in this sample may be carry-over from other donors' samples. In DNA form, the CDR3 reads TGTGCCTGGAATTCCTGGCTGGTAAACACCGGGGAGCTGTTTTTT. This encodes CAWNSWLVNTGELFF.